These T cell receptor beta chains were read from a single sample in a study of CD8+ T cells in alopecia areata. TCRdb keeps only in-frame clones here, not all; method: immunoSEQ multiplex PCR. This sample carries about 180,000 clones, 53% of them seen once, and the ten largest clones take approximately 10%. Sequencing was performed on CD8+ T cells sorted from blood, taken at week 24, from a patient treated with tofacitinib. The origin of the receptors is a human donor with alopecia areata. CDR3s include the opening cysteine and the closing phenylalanine or tryptophan. Not every row has a clone size; where given, it reads once, few, many or a size class.

many | TRBV11-2 | CASSSSGGAGNEQFF
. | TRBV5-6 | CASSFSGTEAFF
. | TRBV9 | CASSVAMGMGYGYTF
. | TRBV30 | CAWSGQGAKPQHF
. | TRBV27 | CASSFRTSGGNNEQFF
. | TRBV5-6 | CASSHLAGDTEAFF
few | TRBV4-3 | CASSQGGNEQFF
. | TRBV6-5 | CASSPRQGKVKTQYF
. | TRBV5-8 | CASSLGQPEAFF
few | TRBV21-1 | CAKMGQIYEQYF
. | TRBV7-9 | CASSLDRDNNQPQHF
. | TRBV4-1 | CASSQDLRPYEQYF
. | TRBV13 | CASSSTGANTEAFF
. | TRBV4-3 | CASSQAVGITYEQYF
. | TRBV4-3 | CASKSAVAGDGTDTQYF
once | TRBV25-1 | CASSAEGHVQYGYTF
. | TRBV6-1 | CASSGDQPQHF
once | TRBV7-3 | CASSLTAAPNTGELFF
few | TRBV29-1 | CSVKGGEVYEQYF
. | TRBV30 | CAWSGTNLEQFF
. | TRBV4-3 | CASSQATGSYGYTF
. | TRBV7-2 | CASSLFDRGHTDTQYF
. | TRBV7-3 | CASSSDRNTEAFF
. | TRBV6-5 | CASSWSPNQPQHF
few | TRBV30 | CASDWGGPGNEQFF
. | TRBV6-1 | CASSEELDSNYGYTF
. | TRBV29-1 | CSVAETGSTDTQYF
few | TRBV11-2 | CASSPSTGPTYEQYF
. | TRBV29-1 | CSVETGVDHEQYF
. | TRBV30 | CAWGGRTTGGASFNYGYTF